This T cell receptor beta chain was profiled in a study of cytomegalovirus exposure and HLA in healthy donors. Study outcomes and limitations: Overall, around 160 TCR beta chains were annotated as cytomegalovirus-associated. Within the 120 or so validation repertoires, first-cohort TCR clusters tended to co-occur, according to a later analysis.

For this clone: The antigen remains unidentified.

Per germline, CDR1 LGHNA and CDR2 YSLEER. CDR3 size: 17 residues. V gave up 0 bases and J gave up 6 bases; unmatched junction bases: 10. Data came from immunoSEQ multiplex PCR; TCRdb stores just in-frame clones and leaves some out. This sample has approximately 300,000 clones; 75% to 90% occur once, and the top ten carry about 0.91%. The sequence derives from a young woman in good health and CMV-seronegative. The sequencing input was PBMCs. The chain links TRBV4-3 to TRBJ2-3, with TRBD2 identical over 9 bases. CDR3 DNA sequence: TGCGCCAGCAGCCAAGACATTGGGCTAGCGGGAATGGATACGCAGTATTTT. Translating it yields CASSQDIGLAGMDTQYF.